A single sample is the source of the 26 T cell receptor beta chains below, sequenced in a study of control samples from healthy donors and cancer patients. The data were produced by immunoSEQ multiplex PCR, yet TCRdb's version contains in-frame clones alone and is incomplete. The table shows roughly 120,000 clones, with 70% to 90% occurring only once. Sample: PBMCs. These receptors originate from a woman aged 60-75 years with lung cancer.

The V gene is TRBV7-3, the J gene TRBJ1-1; TRBD1 matches 7 bases. The germline V gene has CDR1 SGHTA and CDR2 FQGTGA. V trimming: 8 bases; J trimming: 7 bases; junction bases outside the gene matches: 4. The CDR3 loop spans 11 amino acids. CDR3: CASAGQLEAFF. The CDR3 DNA reads as TGTGCCAGCGCGGGACAGCTTGAAGCTTTCTTT.

This chain uses TRBV6-6 with TRBJ2-2, with a possible D match to TRBD1 (6 bases). CDR1 MNHNY and CDR2 SVGAGI come from the germline V gene (reference sequence). The CDR3 runs 15 residues. Trimming left V 4 bases short and J 6 bases short, with 15 bases between. The DNA for the CDR3 is TGTGCCAGCAGTTTAAAACAGGGCCCTCCCGGGGAGCTGTTTTTT. Translating gives CASSLKQGPPGELFF.

The chain uses TRBV6-5 and TRBJ1-4; 9 positions agree with TRBD1. Germline CDR1 MNHEY, CDR2 SVGAGI. The CDR3 has 14 amino acids. V trimming: 9 bases; J trimming: 4 bases; junction bases outside the gene matches: 6. DNA of the CDR3: TGTGCCAGTGACCCGGGACAGGGTAATGAAAAACTGTTTTTT. Amino acid sequence: CASDPGQGNEKLFF.

The chain carries TRBV7-3 and TRBJ2-3; 9 positions agree with TRBD2. Germline CDR1 reads SGHTA; CDR2 reads FQGTGA. Trimming cost V 3 bases and J 4 bases; bases outside gene matches: 5. The CDR3 is 15 residues long. CDR3 bases: TGTGCCAGCAGCTTCGTAGCGGGAGACTCAGATACGCAGTATTTT. This codes for CASSFVAGDSDTQYF.

This clone was observed a few times. The V call is TRBV30, the J call TRBJ2-1, with D perhaps TRBD2 (5 bases). The germline V gene encodes CDR1 GTSNPN and CDR2 SVGIG (reference sequence). Trimming shortened V by 6 bases and J by 10 bases, and 22 bases separated the two germline ends. CDR3 length: 14 amino acids. The CDR3 nucleotides read TGTGCCTGTCGGTCCCCAACGCACGAGGGAGAGCAGTTCTTC. Its translation is CACRSPTHEGEQFF.

This rearrangement joins TRBV18 to TRBJ2-1; weak D call: TRBD1 (5 bases). Per germline, CDR1 KGHSH and CDR2 LQKENI. V gave up 2 bases and J gave up 2 bases, with 7 bases separating them. The CDR3 spans 14 residues. The CDR3 reads CASSPGAAYNEQFF. The DNA for the CDR3 is TGTGCCAGCTCACCAGGGGCTGCCTACAATGAGCAGTTCTTC.

This chain links TRBV4-1 with TRBJ2-7; TRBD2 agrees at 10 bases. The CDR3 length is 15 residues. The germline gives CDR1 MGHRA, CDR2 YSYEKL. With 4 bases clipped from V and 6 bases from J, the junction kept 9 bases outside the gene matches. Here the CDR3 DNA reads TGCGCCAGCAGCCGTGAAGCGGGGGGGCACGGCGAGCAGTACTTC. It is translated as CASSREAGGHGEQYF.

The chain employs TRBV11-3 and TRBJ2-2; D possibly matches TRBD1 or TRBD2 (5 bases each). CDR1 and CDR2 from the germline V gene are SGHNT and YENEEA. The CDR3 loop spans 15 amino acids. The V gene lost 5 bases and the J gene lost 3 bases, with 13 bases spanning the gap. The CDR3 nucleotides are TGTGCCAGCAGCCGCGGTCTGGGGGACACCGGGGAGCTGTTTTTT. This gives the protein CASSRGLGDTGELFF.

The chain recombines TRBV9 with TRBJ1-4; D is undetermined. The CDR3 contains 14 residues. V gave up 0 bases and J gave up 3 bases, with 6 bases separating them. Germline CDR1 SGDLS, CDR2 YYNGEE. CDR3 in DNA: TGTGCCAGCAGCGTAGGCAGATCTAATGAAAAACTGTTTTTT. It encodes CASSVGRSNEKLFF.

The chain is built from TRBV7-2 and TRBJ2-3, with D hard to call. The V gene lost 2 bases and the J gene lost 3 bases, with 3 bases spanning the gap. The CDR3 contains 12 residues. From germline, CDR1 is SGHTA and CDR2 FQGNSA. CDR3 nucleotide sequence: TGTGCCAGCAGCTTATGGACAGATACGCAGTATTTT. Protein product: CASSLWTDTQYF.

This clone was detected only a few times. The chain combines TRBV13 with TRBJ2-7, with 12 positions matching TRBD1. CDR3 length: 15 residues. Germline CDR1 and CDR2: PRHDT and FYEKMQ (reference sequence). Unmatched junction bases numbered 8, after V lost 4 bases and J lost 7 bases. CDR3 coding DNA: TGTGCCAGCAGCTCGTCCGGGACAGGGGGCCGAGAGCAGTACTTC. Translating it yields CASSSSGTGGREQYF.

This clone was seen only once. This chain uses TRBV7-2 with TRBJ1-1, with a weak D call TRBD1 (5 bases). The germline V and J ends were trimmed by 1 base and 7 bases, with 19 bases remaining between them. The CDR3 has 16 residues. Germline V gene sequence: CDR1 SGHTA, CDR2 FQGNSA. CDR3 sequence reads: CASSLGGLGAMDEAFF. CDR3 bases: TGTGCCAGCAGCTTAGGGGGTCTTGGGGCGATGGATGAAGCTTTCTTT.

V gene TRBV10-3 combines with J gene TRBJ1-5; D is uncertain. The CDR3 contains 14 residues. The V gene's germline CDR1 is ENHRY and CDR2 SYGVKD. Trimming took 2 bases from V and 0 from J, leaving 5 bases between them. The CDR3 sequence: CAISENGSNQPQHF. In nucleotides, the CDR3 is TGTGCCATCAGTGAGAATGGTAGCAATCAGCCCCAGCATTTT.

The V gene is TRBV5-6, the J gene TRBJ2-3; possible D gene TRBD1, 6 bases. Germline CDR1 and CDR2: SGHDT and YYEEEE. CDR3 length: 14 residues. V was clipped by 2 bases and J by 2 bases, with 9 bases between them. DNA of the CDR3: TGTGCCAGCAGCTTCGACAGGTACACAGATACGCAGTATTTT. Translated: CASSFDRYTDTQYF. Looking up the rest from reference TRBV5-6 and TRBJ2-3 gives the full variable domain: DAGVTQSPTHLIKTRGQQVTLRCSPKSGHDTVSWYQQALGQGPQFIFQYYEEEERQRGNFPDRFSGHQFPNYSSELNVNALLLGDSALYLCASSFDRYTDTQYFGPGTRLTVL.

V and J are TRBV7-6 and TRBJ1-5; D is perhaps TRBD1 (6 bases). CDR3 length: 16 amino acids. Germline values: CDR1 SGHVS, CDR2 FNYEAQ. Trimming removed 3 bases at V and 3 bases at J, with 15 bases between. The CDR3 DNA reads as TGTGCCAGCAGCTTGGGCGCACAGGGCTCCAATCAGCCCCAGCATTTT. This sequence encodes CASSLGAQGSNQPQHF.

The V gene is TRBV15, the J gene TRBJ1-1; D is unresolved. The CDR3 runs 15 residues. V was trimmed by 4 bases and J by 6 bases, leaving 18 bases between them. Germline lookup yields CDR1 LNHNV and CDR2 YYDKDF (reference sequence). The CDR3 here is CATSNQVGQIAEAFF. The DNA for the CDR3 is TGTGCCACCAGCAACCAAGTGGGCCAGATCGCTGAAGCTTTCTTT.

The J gene is TRBJ2-2, the V gene TRBV6-2 or TRBV6-3; TRBD1 might be the D (7 bases). V gave up 2 bases and J gave up 6 bases, with 16 bases separating them. Germline values: CDR1 MNHEY, CDR2 SVGEGT. The CDR3 totals 16 residues. CDR3 loop: CASSYPPGGFAGELFF. CDR3 nucleotide sequence: TGTGCCAGCAGTTACCCACCAGGGGGGTTCGCCGGGGAGCTGTTTTTT.

This chain links TRBV6-6 with TRBJ1-1, with D perhaps TRBD1 (5 bases). The CDR3 has 16 residues. The V gene's germline CDR1 is MNHNY and CDR2 SVGAGI (reference sequence). V lost 2 bases and J lost 5, with 18 bases in between. The CDR3 spells CASSYRKGPSKTEAFF. For the CDR3, the DNA is TGTGCCAGCAGTTACCGCAAGGGACCCAGCAAAACTGAAGCTTTCTTT.

The rearrangement joins TRBV6-7 to TRBJ1-5, with D possibly TRBD1 on 5 matching bases. TRBV6-7 belongs to the ORF category, with a function that is uncertain. The CDR3 is made up of 13 amino acids. V was cut by 6 bases and J by 8 bases, with 14 bases left in between. In DNA form, the CDR3 reads TGTGCCAGCAGCCCGGGACGCCGGGAGCCCCAGCATTTT. Protein sequence: CASSPGRREPQHF.

The chain carries TRBV11-3 and TRBJ2-1; 12 bases match TRBD2. This CDR3 has 16 amino acids. From germline, CDR1 is SGHNT and CDR2 YENEEA. J gave up 6 bases and V 1 base, and 4 bases lay outside the gene matches. The CDR3 sequence: CASSLALAGGVNEQFF. CDR3 nucleotides: TGTGCCAGCAGCTTAGCCCTAGCGGGGGGGGTCAATGAGCAGTTCTTC.

This rearrangement joins TRBV19 to TRBJ1-6; TRBD1 aligns across 10 bases. The trim removed 5 bases at V and 7 bases at J, leaving 2 bases unmatched. This CDR3 has 14 residues. CDR1 is LNHDA and CDR2 is SQIVND in the germline V gene (reference sequence). Written as DNA, the CDR3 is TGTGCCAGTAGTTCGGGACAGGGGAATTCACCCCTCCACTTT. Encoded protein: CASSSGQGNSPLHF.

The V and J genes are TRBV15 and TRBJ1-2; no reliable D call. V shed 0 bases and J shed 5 bases, with 4 bases lying between them. The CDR3 totals 12 residues. CDR1 and CDR2 (germline): LNHNV, YYDKDF (reference sequence). CDR3 loop: CATSRDLYGYTF. The CDR3 coding sequence is TGTGCCACCAGCAGAGATTTATATGGCTACACCTTC.

This clone ranks as medium-sized. The chain recombines TRBV10-3 with TRBJ1-2; D unclear. V was shortened by 7 bases and J by 5 bases, with 17 bases between the two germline ends. The CDR3 runs to 14 residues. Germline CDR1 reads ENHRY; CDR2 reads SYGVKD. The CDR3: CAINPDGAAYGYTF. DNA for the CDR3: TGTGCCATCAATCCGGACGGAGCAGCTTATGGCTACACCTTC.

V gene TRBV6-2 or TRBV6-3 combines with J gene TRBJ1-2; D is uncertain. Germline CDR1 is MNHEY and CDR2 is SVGEGT. Trimming shortened V by 6 bases and J by 4 bases, and 12 bases separated the two germline ends. The CDR3 has 13 residues. In DNA, the CDR3 is TGTGCCAGCAGCTTTGCGGGAAGCTATGGCTACACCTTC. Amino acid sequence: CASSFAGSYGYTF.

Only one count was recorded for this clone. The chain couples TRBV19 to TRBJ1-1; 9 bases are shared with TRBD1. Losses at the gene ends were 3 bases for V and 5 bases for J; bases not matched to a gene: 7. Germline CDR1 and CDR2: LNHDA and SQIVND (reference sequence). The length of the CDR3 is 15 residues. CDR3: CASSMGQGIKTEAFF. The CDR3 DNA is TGTGCCAGTAGTATGGGACAGGGTATCAAAACTGAAGCTTTCTTT.

The chain has TRBV4-1 and TRBJ2-7; D remains ambiguous. The germline V gene has CDR1 MGHRA and CDR2 YSYEKL. V dropped 0 bases and J dropped 6 bases, with 9 bases sitting between them. CDR3 length: 13 amino acids. Here the CDR3 DNA reads TGCGCCAGCAGCCAAGAGGGGATACGCGAGCAGTACTTC. As protein: CASSQEGIREQYF.